This is a list of T cell receptor beta chains from one sample in a study of PD-L1 blockade in urothelial cancer. TCRdb keeps only in-frame clones here, not all; method: immunoSEQ multiplex PCR. The repertoire holds tens of thousands of clones, with 70% to 90% as singletons. The sample was PBMCs, taken around atezolizumab (anti-PD-L1) treatment. The origin of the receptors is a man between 45 and 60 years old with urothelial cancer. CDR3s include the opening cysteine and the closing phenylalanine or tryptophan. D genes are given only for firm matches. Clone size appears in some rows only: once, few, many, or a class for an expanded clone.

cdr3_nt cdr3_aa j_call v_call d_call cdr3_length clone_size
TGTGCCAGCCGCTTGAGACTACAGAACACCGGGGAGCTGTTTTTT CASRLRLQNTGELFF TRBJ2-2 TRBV2 - 15 -
TGTGCCAGCTACCCCGGGACAGGGAGGGTCAGCACAGATACGCAGTATTTT CASYPGTGRVSTDTQYF TRBJ2-3 TRBV28 TRBD1 17 -
TGTGCCAGCAGCTTAGTTATCCAAGAGACCCAGTACTTC CASSLVIQETQYF TRBJ2-5 TRBV7-2 - 13 -
TGTGCCAGCAGACCTTGGACAGGTCAAGAGACCCAGTACTTC CASRPWTGQETQYF TRBJ2-5 TRBV28 TRBD1 14 -
TGTGCCAGCAGCTTAGGGGGGGGTAATCAAGAGACCCAGTACTTC CASSLGGGNQETQYF TRBJ2-5 TRBV11-2 TRBD2 15 -
TGCGCCAGCAGCCAGCGGGGGGGCCTGGAGACCCAGTACTTC CASSQRGGLETQYF TRBJ2-5 TRBV4-1 TRBD2 14 -
TGCGCCAGCAGCCAAGCAAGGGTGTGGGACAGGGTTGGCGGGGAGCTGTTTTTT CASSQARVWDRVGGELFF TRBJ2-2 TRBV4-1 TRBD1 18 -
TGTGCCAGCTCCCCGACAGGGAAGGGCTACGAGCAGTACTTC CASSPTGKGYEQYF TRBJ2-7 TRBV18 TRBD1 14 -
TGTGCCAGTACCATGCGACTAGCGGGACTACAAGAGACCCAGTACTTC CASTMRLAGLQETQYF TRBJ2-5 TRBV19 TRBD2 16 -
TGTGCTAGTGGTTTGGTAAAGTCCAGGGAGGTGCGGGAGACCCAGTACTTC CASGLVKSREVRETQYF TRBJ2-5 TRBV12-5 - 17 few
TGTGCCTGGAGTTCACTCGGAGGGTCCTACGAGCAGTACTTC CAWSSLGGSYEQYF TRBJ2-7 TRBV30 - 14 -
TGTGCCAGCAGGGGGGACAGGGCAGCAGATACGCAGTATTTT CASRGDRAADTQYF TRBJ2-3 TRBV25-1 TRBD1 14 once
TGTGCCAGTAGTATATCAACAGGGGGAAGCTCGGCAAACACCATATATTTT CASSISTGGSSANTIYF TRBJ1-3 TRBV19 TRBD1 17 -
TGTGCCAGCAGCTCATATCTTGGACCAGGGGGCACAGATACGCAGTATTTT CASSSYLGPGGTDTQYF TRBJ2-3 TRBV5-8 - 17 -
TGTGCCTGGACCGACAGGGGGCACGAGCAGTACTTC CAWTDRGHEQYF TRBJ2-7 TRBV30 TRBD1 12 once
TGCGCCAGCAAAGAGGGTGCCCCCTCTGGAAACACCATATATTTT CASKEGAPSGNTIYF TRBJ1-3 TRBV5-1 - 15 -
TGTGCCAGCAGTCCCGGACGGGGGGGGACAGGGAGCTACGAGCAGTACTTC CASSPGRGGTGSYEQYF TRBJ2-7 TRBV27 - 17 -
TGTGCCAGCAGTCCGGGACAGGGTAATTCACCCCTCCACTTT CASSPGQGNSPLHF TRBJ1-6 TRBV9 TRBD1 14 -
TGTGCCAGCAGTGAGGTTGGATTGGGCAGAGAATATGGCTACACCTTC CASSEVGLGREYGYTF TRBJ1-2 TRBV2 - 16 -
TGTGCCAGCAGCAAGGGACTAGCGGGAAATACGCAGTATTTT CASSKGLAGNTQYF TRBJ2-3 TRBV2 TRBD2 14 few
TGTGCCAGCAGCCAAGTATTCGTGACAGGGGGCGCCGACTCTGGAAACACCATATATTTT CASSQVFVTGGADSGNTIYF TRBJ1-3 TRBV4-2 TRBD1 20 -
TGTGCCAGCAGCCTAACAGGGGTGGGCACAGATACGCAGTATTTT CASSLTGVGTDTQYF TRBJ2-3 TRBV7-2 TRBD1 15 -
TGTGCCAGCAGCCCAGTGGCTAGCACAGATACGCAGTATTTT CASSPVASTDTQYF TRBJ2-3 TRBV11-3 - 14 -
TGCGCCAGCAGCTTGCTAGCGGGAGCGACCACAGATACGCAGTATTTT CASSLLAGATTDTQYF TRBJ2-3 TRBV5-1 TRBD2 16 -
TGCGCCAGCAGCCAAGCAGGGACAGGGGGTCGGCAGCCCCAGCATTTT CASSQAGTGGRQPQHF TRBJ1-5 TRBV4-1 TRBD1 16 -
TGTGCCAGCAGCTTGGGACAGGGGACAGATACGCAGTATTTT CASSLGQGTDTQYF TRBJ2-3 TRBV9 TRBD1 14 -
TGCGCCAGCAGCTTGCTCAGCGGCAGCACAGATACGCAGTATTTT CASSLLSGSTDTQYF TRBJ2-3 TRBV5-1 - 15 -
TGCGCCAGCAGAGGGGGGGCGGGAACAGATACGCAGTATTTT CASRGGAGTDTQYF TRBJ2-3 TRBV5-1 - 14 -
TGTGCCAGCAGCTTAGGGCAGGGCAACCAAGAGACCCAGTACTTC CASSLGQGNQETQYF TRBJ2-5 TRBV11-2 - 15 -
TGTGCCAGCCCCTATTCTAAGGGGTTTTGGGATTTT CASPYSKGFWDF TRBJ2-3 TRBV7-2 - 12 -
TGTGCCAGCTCACCCTACGAGTTGACAGGGATCAATCAGCCCCAGCATTTT CASSPYELTGINQPQHF TRBJ1-5 TRBV18 TRBD1 17 -
TGTGCCAGCAGTCCCCTCGGACAGGGGGCGCGGGAGACCCAGTACTTC CASSPLGQGARETQYF TRBJ2-5 TRBV28 TRBD1 16 -
TGTGCCAGTAGTATAAGGGCACGGGAAGATGGCTACACCTTC CASSIRAREDGYTF TRBJ1-2 TRBV19 - 14 -
TGTGCCAGCAGTTTCCGAGCGGGGGGCGGGCAAGAGACCCAGTACTTC CASSFRAGGGQETQYF TRBJ2-5 TRBV6-5 TRBD2 16 -
TGTGCTAGTGGTTTAGGGGGCCCGCTTTCGGACATTCAGTACTTC CASGLGGPLSDIQYF TRBJ2-4 TRBV12-5 TRBD1 15 -
TGTGCCAGCAAGGACCACCCCGGGACAGGGGACTATGGCTACACCTTC CASKDHPGTGDYGYTF TRBJ1-2 TRBV27 TRBD1 16 -
TGTGCCAGCAGTCACAGGGGGGCCTACGAGCAGTACTTC CASSHRGAYEQYF TRBJ2-7 TRBV25-1 TRBD1 13 few
TGTGCCATCAGTGGGAAAGGAGCGAACACCGGGGAGCTGTTTTTT CAISGKGANTGELFF TRBJ2-2 TRBV10-3 - 15 once
TGTGCCAGCACCCCCGTCAGGGCGAACACCGGGGAGCTGTTTTTT CASTPVRANTGELFF TRBJ2-2 TRBV28 - 15 -
TGTGCCAGCAGCTTGGCCGGCGGGTTCCCCTACAATGAGCAGTTCTTC CASSLAGGFPYNEQFF TRBJ2-1 TRBV5-6 - 16 -
TGTGCCAGCAGCCCCGGAATAGCGGGAGGGGATGAGCAGTTCTTC CASSPGIAGGDEQFF TRBJ2-1 TRBV11-3 TRBD2 15 -
TGTGCCAGCAGCAAAATACAGGGGATAGAGACCCAGTACTTC CASSKIQGIETQYF TRBJ2-5 TRBV28 TRBD1 14 -
TGTGCCAGCAGTTACTACCGGGACAGGGTGAACACTGAAGCTTTCTTT CASSYYRDRVNTEAFF TRBJ1-1 TRBV6-6 TRBD1 16 few
TGCGCCAGCAGCCTGAGCGGGAGAGGGCCCTACGAGCAGTACTTC CASSLSGRGPYEQYF TRBJ2-7 TRBV4-3 TRBD2 15 -
TGTGCCAGCAGTTACGGGACTAGCGGGGGCAATGAGCAGTTCTTC CASSYGTSGGNEQFF TRBJ2-1 TRBV13 TRBD2 15 -
TGTGCCAGCAGCCCCCCCCAGGGTGGGACCCAGTACTTC CASSPPQGGTQYF TRBJ2-5 TRBV7-9 - 13 -
TGTGCCAGCAGCTTAATCCCTAGCGGGATCCCTACTTCCTACGAGCAGTACTTC CASSLIPSGIPTSYEQYF TRBJ2-7 TRBV7-8 TRBD2 18 few
TGTGCCAGCAGCGTAGCGGGAGGGCCTAGAGAGCAGTTCTTC CASSVAGGPREQFF TRBJ2-1 TRBV9 TRBD2 14 once
TGTGCCTGGAGTCCTGAGACAGGGAGAAGCAATCAGCCCCAGCATTTT CAWSPETGRSNQPQHF TRBJ1-5 TRBV30 TRBD1 16 -
TGTGCCAGCAGCCTTGGGACAGGTCTTTACAATGAGCAGTTCTTC CASSLGTGLYNEQFF TRBJ2-1 TRBV11-3 TRBD1 15 -
TGTGCCAGCAGTGAAGCACGCGAGGGTCACGGGGACTACGAGCAGTACTTC CASSEAREGHGDYEQYF TRBJ2-7 TRBV6-1 - 17 once
TGTGCCACCAGCATCCTAGCGGGGCCAGCAGAGACCCAGTACTTC CATSILAGPAETQYF TRBJ2-5 TRBV15 TRBD2 15 -
TGTGCCAGCAGTTACTCGAGAACAGGGGGCCTCTACGAGCAGTACTTC CASSYSRTGGLYEQYF TRBJ2-7 TRBV6-5 TRBD1 16 few
TGTGCCAGCAGCTTGGTTAGAGGCGCCACCGGGGAGCTGTTTTTT CASSLVRGATGELFF TRBJ2-2 TRBV5-4 - 15 -
TGTGCCAGCAGTAACAGGAATATCCCCTACGAGCAGTACTTC CASSNRNIPYEQYF TRBJ2-7 TRBV28 - 14 -